The subject of this entry is one T cell receptor (beta chain). Repertoires were generated with immunoSEQ multiplex PCR, while TCRdb's copy carries only in-frame clones and drops some. The data show roughly 270,000 clones, roughly 85% seen once. The data originate from a study of blood T cell repertoires in COVID-19. Study-wide background: Sources were T cells, B-cell-depleted T cells, or PBMCs; the material itself was cDNA or gDNA.

CDR1 and CDR2 from the germline V gene are LGHDT and YNNKEL (reference sequence). This CDR3 contains 15 residues. Trimming took off 1 base at V and 2 bases at J, with 11 bases between the two ends. Material: PBMCs or T cells enriched from blood (not recorded which). The receptor comes from a woman aged 50 to 60 who had recovered from COVID-19. The chain employs TRBV3-1 (or the pseudogene TRBV3-2) and TRBJ2-5; D call uncertain. The CDR3 coding sequence is TGTGCCAGCAGCCAAGGTTCCGAGCCACAAGAGACCCAGTACTTC. Translation: CASSQGSEPQETQYF.